Following are 7 T cell receptor beta chains from one sample sequenced in a study of shared clonotypes between healthy human individuals. Only in-frame clones appear in the TCRdb table, and some are missing; sequencing was by immunoSEQ multiplex PCR. The data show roughly 2.4 million clones, almost 96% seen once. The specimen sequenced was naive CD4+ T cells sorted from blood. Subset here: CD45RA+ positively selected. These receptors all stem from a man in his late teens or twenties in good health.

In DNA, the CDR3 is TGTGCCAGCTCACCAACGCCGGGGACAGGGGGGCCTAACTATGGCTACACCTTC. Its translation: CASSPTPGTGGPNYGYTF. The gene calls are TRBV18 and TRBJ1-2; 11 bases are shared with TRBD1. CDR1 KGHSH and CDR2 LQKENI come from the germline V gene. This CDR3 has 18 residues. The ends lost 2 bases at V and 0 bases at J; junction bases unmatched: 8.

The rearrangement links TRBV19 to TRBJ2-7; 7 bases agree with TRBD1. The trim removed 5 bases at V and 2 bases at J, leaving 6 bases unmatched. This CDR3 has 14 amino acids. Germline CDR1 is LNHDA and CDR2 is SQIVND (reference sequence). Here the CDR3 reads CASSQGGGAYEQYF. CDR3 nucleotide sequence: TGTGCCAGTAGTCAAGGGGGCGGTGCCTACGAGCAGTACTTC.

This clone was seen just once. The rearrangement links TRBV5-4 to TRBJ2-5, with 7 bases matching TRBD2. Germline CDR1 SGHNT, CDR2 YYREEE (reference sequence). The CDR3 length is 15 residues. Trimming removed 0 bases from V and 0 bases from J; junction bases left unmatched: 2. The CDR3 loop is CASSLAGTNQETQYF. The CDR3 nucleotides are TGTGCCAGCAGCTTGGCCGGGACTAACCAAGAGACCCAGTACTTC. Together with reference TRBV5-4 and TRBJ2-5, the CDR3 gives the full variable domain: ETGVTQSPTHLIKTRGQQVTLRCSSQSGHNTVSWYQQALGQGPQFIFQYYREEENGRGNFPPRFSGLQFPNYSSELNVNALELDDSALYLCASSLAGTNQETQYFGPGTRLLVL.

The rearrangement joins TRBV9 to TRBJ2-3, with TRBD2 identical over 10 bases. J gave up 5 bases and V 2 bases, and 11 bases lay outside the gene matches. Per the germline V gene, CDR1 is SGDLS and CDR2 is YYNGEE. The CDR3 runs 17 residues. CDR3 loop: CASSVLLERGGGDTQYF. Written as DNA, the CDR3 is TGTGCCAGCAGCGTTCTCCTTGAGCGGGGGGGCGGAGATACGCAGTATTTT.

This clone was observed once. Other DNA sequences from this sample encode an identical CDR3 as well. The chain has TRBV6-5 and TRBJ1-5, with a weak D call TRBD1 (5 bases). The CDR3 is 13 residues long. With 5 bases removed from V and 4 bases from J, the gap between germline ends came to 9 bases. Germline V lookup: CDR1 MNHEY, CDR2 SVGAGI. As DNA, the CDR3 is TGTGCCAGCAGTAGGGGCCCGAATCAGCCCCAGCATTTT. Amino acids: CASSRGPNQPQHF.

The chain combines TRBV5-4 with TRBJ2-7, with a possible D match to TRBD2 (7 bases). The germline CDR1 and CDR2 sequences are SGHNT and YYREEE (reference sequence). With 4 bases removed from V and 7 bases from J, the gap between germline ends came to 18 bases. This CDR3 spans 14 amino acids. Here the CDR3 DNA reads TGTGCCAGCAGCCCGGCTGGGGGGGCACGGGAGCAGTACTTC. Translating gives CASSPAGGAREQYF.

The chain employs TRBV9 and TRBJ1-5; D not certain. Trimming removed 0 bases at V and 3 bases at J, with 10 bases between. Germline assignment: CDR1 SGDLS and CDR2 YYNGEE. The CDR3 has 15 amino acids. The CDR3 nucleotides are TGTGCCAGCAGCGTAGAGTCCGGGCTCAATCAGCCCCAGCATTTT. Residues: CASSVESGLNQPQHF.